Shown below are 7 T cell receptor beta chains from a single sample sequenced in a study of T cells in Graves' hyperthyroidism and ophthalmopathy. RNA transcripts gave rise to amplified TCR beta CDR3 regions. The TCR CDR3 first-round RT-PCR relied on the HTBI primer set. MiXCR, run by TCRdb on the multiplex PCR reads, gives a single entry per CDR3 protein. Of about 590,000 distinct CDR3 sequences listed, approximately 14% were seen once; the top ten hold under 8%. The sample taken for sequencing was blood. These TCRs come from a woman in her thirties with Graves' hyperthyroidism.

This clonotype has a count of ten or more. The chain combines TRBV30 with TRBJ2-3; 7 positions match TRBD2. In germline, CDR1 is GTSNPN, CDR2 SVGIG (reference sequence). J gave up 0 bases and V 4 bases, and 4 bases lay outside the gene matches. This CDR3 spans 14 amino acids. CDR3 residues: CAWKLASSTDTQYF. CDR3 DNA sequence: TGTGCCTGGAAACTAGCGTCTAGCACAGATACGCAGTATTTT.

The CDR3: CASSQLTSGLQTQYF. The CDR3 bases are TGTGCCAGCAGCCAATTGACTAGCGGGCTTCAGACCCAGTACTTC. The rearrangement uses TRBV14 and TRBJ2-5, with 10 bases that match TRBD2. With V trimmed by 2 bases and J by 6 bases, 6 bases remained unmatched. Germline CDR1 is SGHDN and CDR2 is FVKESK. The CDR3 covers 15 residues. Based on the CDR3 plus reference TRBV14 and TRBJ2-5, the full variable domain is EAGVTQFPSHSVIEKGQTVTLRCDPISGHDNLYWYRRVMGKEIKFLLHFVKESKQDESGMPNNRFLAERTGGTYSTLKVQPAELEDSGVYFCASSQLTSGLQTQYFGPGTRLLVL.

This clonotype has just a few counts. The V gene is TRBV10-1, the J gene TRBJ2-5, with 9 positions matching TRBD2. V was pared by 2 bases and J by 1 base, with 5 bases of the junction left unmatched. Germline V gives CDR1 WNHNN, CDR2 SYGVQD (reference sequence). The CDR3 runs to 16 residues. CDR3 in amino acids: CASSEDSGSVQETQYF. The CDR3, as DNA: TGCGCCAGCAGTGAGGATAGCGGGAGCGTCCAAGAGACCCAGTACTTC.

This clonotype occurred many times. The V gene is TRBV2, the J gene TRBJ2-1; tentative D call: TRBD2 (6 bases). The V gene's germline CDR1 is SNHLY and CDR2 FYNNEI. Trimming shortened V by 8 bases and J by 6 bases, and 17 bases separated the two germline ends. CDR3 length equals 14 residues. The CDR3 loop is CASGTSRPGNEQFF. CDR3 nucleotides: TGTGCCAGCGGTACTAGCCGCCCCGGCAATGAGCAGTTCTTC. The full variable domain, with the rest looked up from reference TRBV2 and TRBJ2-1, is EPEVTQTPSHQVTQMGQEVILRCVPISNHLYFYWYRQILGQKVEFLVSFYNNEISEKSEIFDDQFSVERPDGSNFTLKIRSTKLEDSAMYFCASGTSRPGNEQFFGPGTRLTVL.

The chain links TRBV11-3 to TRBJ1-6; the match to TRBD1 covers 9 bases. CDR1 is SGHNT, CDR2 YENEEA, per germline. This CDR3 has 14 residues. V lost 1 base and J lost 8; bases outside the gene matches: 0. CDR3 protein: CASSLGTGDSPLHF. For the CDR3, the DNA is TGTGCCAGCAGCTTAGGGACAGGGGATTCACCCCTCCACTTT.

The J gene is TRBJ2-4, the V gene TRBV10-1; the D is unclear. The V gene lost 4 bases and the J gene lost 1 base, with 8 bases spanning the gap. This CDR3 spans 14 amino acids. Germline CDR1 is WNHNN and CDR2 is SYGVQD (reference sequence). The CDR3 DNA is TGCGCCAGCAGTGCAGCGAATGCCAAAAACATTCAGTACTTC. Translation: CASSAANAKNIQYF.

To note about this clonotype: This may be a read error: a much more frequent sequence differs by one nucleotide. The genes are TRBV20-1 and TRBJ1-1; TRBD1 agrees at 8 bases. Germline-derived CDR1 and CDR2 are DFQATT and SNEGSKA (reference sequence). There are 13 residues in the CDR3. CDR3 loop: CRARVYRGTEAFF. The CDR3 DNA reads as TGCAGAGCTAGAGTTTACAGGGGGACTGAAGCTTTCTTT.